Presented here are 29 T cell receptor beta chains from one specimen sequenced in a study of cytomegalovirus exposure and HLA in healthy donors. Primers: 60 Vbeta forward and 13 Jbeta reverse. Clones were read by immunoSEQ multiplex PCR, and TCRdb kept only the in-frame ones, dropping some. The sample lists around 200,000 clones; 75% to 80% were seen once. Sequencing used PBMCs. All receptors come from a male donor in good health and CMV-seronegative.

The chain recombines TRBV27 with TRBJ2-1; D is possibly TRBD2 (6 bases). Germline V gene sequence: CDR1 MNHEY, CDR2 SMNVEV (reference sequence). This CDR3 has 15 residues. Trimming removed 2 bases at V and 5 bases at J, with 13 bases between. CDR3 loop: CASSLQALANNEQFF. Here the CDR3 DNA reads TGTGCCAGCAGTTTACAGGCCCTAGCGAACAATGAGCAGTTCTTC.

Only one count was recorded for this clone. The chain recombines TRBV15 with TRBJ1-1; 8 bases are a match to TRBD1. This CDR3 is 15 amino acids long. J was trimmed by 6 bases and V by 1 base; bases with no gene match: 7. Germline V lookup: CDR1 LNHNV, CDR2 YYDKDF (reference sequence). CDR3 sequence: CATSRGWQGAPEAFF. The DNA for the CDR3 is TGTGCCACCAGCAGAGGGTGGCAGGGGGCTCCTGAAGCTTTCTTT.

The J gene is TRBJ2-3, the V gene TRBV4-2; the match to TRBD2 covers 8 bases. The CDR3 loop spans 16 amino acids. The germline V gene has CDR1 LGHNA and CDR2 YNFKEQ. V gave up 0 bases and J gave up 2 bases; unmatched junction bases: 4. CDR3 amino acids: CASSQELAVTTDTQYF. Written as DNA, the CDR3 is TGTGCCAGCAGCCAAGAACTAGCGGTCACCACAGATACGCAGTATTTT.

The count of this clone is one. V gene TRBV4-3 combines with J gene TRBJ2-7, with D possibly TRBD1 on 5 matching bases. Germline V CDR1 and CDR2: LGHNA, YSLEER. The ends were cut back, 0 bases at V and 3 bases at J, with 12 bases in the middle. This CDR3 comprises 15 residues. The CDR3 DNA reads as TGCGCCAGCAGCCAAGATCGGCAGGGTTTCTACGAGCAGTACTTC. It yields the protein CASSQDRQGFYEQYF.

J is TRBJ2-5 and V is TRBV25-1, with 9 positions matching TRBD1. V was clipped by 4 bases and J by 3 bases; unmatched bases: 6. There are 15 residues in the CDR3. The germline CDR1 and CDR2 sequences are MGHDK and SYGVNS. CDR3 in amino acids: CASSARRTGEETQYF. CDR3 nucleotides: TGTGCCAGCAGTGCCCGACGGACAGGGGAAGAGACCCAGTACTTC.

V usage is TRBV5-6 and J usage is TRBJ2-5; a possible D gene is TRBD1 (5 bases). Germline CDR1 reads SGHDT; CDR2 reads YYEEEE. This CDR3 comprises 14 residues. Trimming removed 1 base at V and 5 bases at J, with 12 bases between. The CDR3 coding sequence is TGTGCCAGCAGCTTGTTGTGGGGCTCGGAGACCCAGTACTTC. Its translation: CASSLLWGSETQYF.

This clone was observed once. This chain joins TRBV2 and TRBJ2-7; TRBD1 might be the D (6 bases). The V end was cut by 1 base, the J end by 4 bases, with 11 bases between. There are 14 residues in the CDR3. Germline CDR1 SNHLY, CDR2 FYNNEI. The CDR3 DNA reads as TGTGCCAGCAGTGAAGACAGGGTCTCGTACGAGCAGTACTTC. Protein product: CASSEDRVSYEQYF.

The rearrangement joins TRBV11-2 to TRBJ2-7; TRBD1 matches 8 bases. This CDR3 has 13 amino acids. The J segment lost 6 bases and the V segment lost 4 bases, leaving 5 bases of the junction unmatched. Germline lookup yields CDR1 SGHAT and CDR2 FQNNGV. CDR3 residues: CASSYYRGSEQYF. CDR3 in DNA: TGTGCCAGCAGCTATTACAGGGGGTCCGAGCAGTACTTC.

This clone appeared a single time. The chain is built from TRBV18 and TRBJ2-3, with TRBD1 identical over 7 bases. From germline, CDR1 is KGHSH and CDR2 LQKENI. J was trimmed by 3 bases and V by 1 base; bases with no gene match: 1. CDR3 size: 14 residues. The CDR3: CASSPQTGTDTQYF. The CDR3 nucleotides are TGTGCCAGCTCACCACAGACAGGGACAGATACGCAGTATTTT.

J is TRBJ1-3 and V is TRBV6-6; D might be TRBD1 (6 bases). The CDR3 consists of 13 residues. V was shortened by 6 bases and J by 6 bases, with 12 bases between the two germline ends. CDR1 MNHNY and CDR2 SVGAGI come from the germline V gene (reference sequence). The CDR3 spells CASRTGPENTIYF. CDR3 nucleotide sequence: TGTGCCAGCAGAACAGGGCCTGAAAACACCATATATTTT.

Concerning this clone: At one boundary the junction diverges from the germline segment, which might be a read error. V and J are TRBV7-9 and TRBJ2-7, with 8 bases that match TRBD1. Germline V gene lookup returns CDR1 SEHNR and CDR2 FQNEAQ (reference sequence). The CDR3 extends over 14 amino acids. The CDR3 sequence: CSSSNRNRGSEQYF. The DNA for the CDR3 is TGTTCCAGCAGCAACAGAAACAGGGGGAGCGAGCAGTACTTC.

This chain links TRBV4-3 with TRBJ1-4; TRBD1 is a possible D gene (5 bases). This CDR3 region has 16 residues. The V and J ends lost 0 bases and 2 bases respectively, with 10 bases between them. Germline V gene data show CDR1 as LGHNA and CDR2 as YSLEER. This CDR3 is CASSQEVPGTNEKLFF. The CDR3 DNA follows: TGCGCCAGCAGCCAAGAGGTTCCAGGGACTAATGAAAAACTGTTTTTT.

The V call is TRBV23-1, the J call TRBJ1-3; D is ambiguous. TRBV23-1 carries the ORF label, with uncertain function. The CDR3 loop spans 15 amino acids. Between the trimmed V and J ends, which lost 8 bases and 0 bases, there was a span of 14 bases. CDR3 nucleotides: TGCGCCAGCGGTGGGCAGCAAAGCTCTGGAAACACCATATATTTT. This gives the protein CASGGQQSSGNTIYF.

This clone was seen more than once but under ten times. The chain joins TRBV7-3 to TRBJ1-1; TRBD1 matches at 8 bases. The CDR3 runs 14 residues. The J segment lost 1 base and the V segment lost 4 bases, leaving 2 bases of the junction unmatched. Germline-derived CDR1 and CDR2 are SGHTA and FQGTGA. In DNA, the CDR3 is TGTGCCAGCAGCTCCGGGACAGGGAACACTGAAGCTTTCTTT. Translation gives CASSSGTGNTEAFF.

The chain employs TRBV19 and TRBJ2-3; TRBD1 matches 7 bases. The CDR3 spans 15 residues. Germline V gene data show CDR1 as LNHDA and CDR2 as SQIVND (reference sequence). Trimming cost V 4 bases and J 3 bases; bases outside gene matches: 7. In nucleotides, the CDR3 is TGTGCCAGTAGTACCAAGACAGGGTGGACAGATACGCAGTATTTT. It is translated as CASSTKTGWTDTQYF.

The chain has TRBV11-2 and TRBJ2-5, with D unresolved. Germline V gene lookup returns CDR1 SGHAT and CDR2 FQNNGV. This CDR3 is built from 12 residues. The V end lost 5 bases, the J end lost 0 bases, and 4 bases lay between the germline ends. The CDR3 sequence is CASSPYQETQYF. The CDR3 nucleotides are TGTGCCAGCAGCCCGTACCAAGAGACCCAGTACTTC.

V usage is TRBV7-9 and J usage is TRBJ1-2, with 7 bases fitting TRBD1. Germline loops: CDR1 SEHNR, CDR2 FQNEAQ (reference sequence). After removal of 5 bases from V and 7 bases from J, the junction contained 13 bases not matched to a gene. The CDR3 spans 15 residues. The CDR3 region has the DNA TGTGCCAGCAGCATAAGCCGGGACAGAGGTTTTGGCTACACCTTC. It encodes CASSISRDRGFGYTF.

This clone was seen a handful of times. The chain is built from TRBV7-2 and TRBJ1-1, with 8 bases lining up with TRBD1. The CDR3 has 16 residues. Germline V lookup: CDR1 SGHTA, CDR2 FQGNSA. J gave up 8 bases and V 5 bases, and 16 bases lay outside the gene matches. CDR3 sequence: CASSPRQGRLGGEAFF. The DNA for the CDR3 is TGTGCCAGCAGCCCCCGACAGGGGAGACTTGGGGGGGAAGCTTTCTTT.

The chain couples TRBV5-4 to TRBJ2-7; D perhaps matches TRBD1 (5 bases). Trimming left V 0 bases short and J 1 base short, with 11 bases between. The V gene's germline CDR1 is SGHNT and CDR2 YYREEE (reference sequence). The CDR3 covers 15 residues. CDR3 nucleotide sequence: TGTGCCAGCAGCTTGGATCTCGCAGGGTCCTACGAGCAGTACTTC. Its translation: CASSLDLAGSYEQYF.

CDR3 residues: CASSPPGGGAPPEQYF. CDR3 sequence (DNA): TGTGCCAGCTCACCACCGGGGGGGGGAGCCCCCCCCGAGCAGTACTTC. This chain links TRBV18 with TRBJ2-7; 7 nucleotides agree with TRBD2. V lost 0 bases and J lost 6; bases outside the gene matches: 11. This CDR3 region has 16 residues. Germline V CDR1 and CDR2: KGHSH, LQKENI.

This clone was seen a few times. This CDR3 is CASSLAVASVGTDTQYF. The CDR3 nucleotides are TGTGCCAGCAGCTTAGCGGTCGCTAGCGTGGGCACAGATACGCAGTATTTT. The chain has TRBV7-2 and TRBJ2-3; weak D call: TRBD2 (6 bases). Germline V gene lookup returns CDR1 SGHTA and CDR2 FQGNSA. Trimming took 0 bases from V and 1 from J, leaving 14 bases between them. The CDR3 spans 17 residues.

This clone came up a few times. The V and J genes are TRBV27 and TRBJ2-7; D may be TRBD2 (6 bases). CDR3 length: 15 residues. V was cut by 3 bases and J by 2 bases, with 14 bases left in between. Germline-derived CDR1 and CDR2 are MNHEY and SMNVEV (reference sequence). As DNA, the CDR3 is TGTGCCAGCAGTTTTCTTGTGGGGGGAACCTACGAGCAGTACTTC. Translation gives CASSFLVGGTYEQYF.

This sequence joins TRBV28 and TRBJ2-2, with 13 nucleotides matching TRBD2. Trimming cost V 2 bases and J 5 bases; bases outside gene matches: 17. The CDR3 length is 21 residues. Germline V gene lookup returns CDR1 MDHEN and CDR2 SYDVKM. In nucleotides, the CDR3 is TGTGCCAGCAGTTTACGGCAGGGACGGAACCGGACTAGCGGGAGAACCGGGGAGCTGTTTTTT. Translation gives CASSLRQGRNRTSGRTGELFF.

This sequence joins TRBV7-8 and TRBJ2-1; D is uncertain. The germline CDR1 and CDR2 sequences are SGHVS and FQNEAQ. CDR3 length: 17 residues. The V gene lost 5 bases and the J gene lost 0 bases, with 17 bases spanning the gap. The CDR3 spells CASSPPLRESSYNEQFF. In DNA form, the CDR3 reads TGTGCCAGCAGCCCCCCTCTACGTGAATCCTCCTACAATGAGCAGTTCTTC.

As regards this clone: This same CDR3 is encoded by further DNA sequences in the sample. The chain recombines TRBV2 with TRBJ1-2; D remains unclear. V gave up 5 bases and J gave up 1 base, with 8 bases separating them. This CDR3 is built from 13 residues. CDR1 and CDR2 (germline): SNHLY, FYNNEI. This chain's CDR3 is CASSQRGNYGYTF. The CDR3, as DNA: TGTGCCAGCAGTCAGCGAGGTAACTATGGCTACACCTTC.

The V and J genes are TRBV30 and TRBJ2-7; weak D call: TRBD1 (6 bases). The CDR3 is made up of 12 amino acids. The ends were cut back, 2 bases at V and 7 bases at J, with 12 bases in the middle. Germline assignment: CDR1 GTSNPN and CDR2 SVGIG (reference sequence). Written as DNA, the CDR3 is TGTGCCTGGAGTCAAACAGGGCAGGAGCAGTACTTC. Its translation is CAWSQTGQEQYF.

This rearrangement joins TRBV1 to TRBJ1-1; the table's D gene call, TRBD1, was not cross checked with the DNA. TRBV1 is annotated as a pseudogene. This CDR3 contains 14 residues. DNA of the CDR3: TGCACCAGCAGCCTACCGGGACAGAACTATGAAGCTTTCTTT. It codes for CTSSLPGQNYEAFF.

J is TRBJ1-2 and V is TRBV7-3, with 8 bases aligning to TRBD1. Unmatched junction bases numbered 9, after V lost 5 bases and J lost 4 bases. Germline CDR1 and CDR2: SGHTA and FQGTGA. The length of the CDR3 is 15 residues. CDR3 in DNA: TGTGCCAGCAGCCCCGGCGGACAGGGTGGCTATGGCTACACCTTC. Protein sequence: CASSPGGQGGYGYTF.

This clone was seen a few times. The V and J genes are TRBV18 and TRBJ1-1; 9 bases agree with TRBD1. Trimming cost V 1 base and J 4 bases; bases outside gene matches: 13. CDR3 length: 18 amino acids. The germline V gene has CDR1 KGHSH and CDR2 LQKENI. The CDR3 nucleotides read TGTGCCAGCTCACCACGAACAGGGGGCAAGGGTATCATCACTGAAGCTTTCTTT. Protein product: CASSPRTGGKGIITEAFF.